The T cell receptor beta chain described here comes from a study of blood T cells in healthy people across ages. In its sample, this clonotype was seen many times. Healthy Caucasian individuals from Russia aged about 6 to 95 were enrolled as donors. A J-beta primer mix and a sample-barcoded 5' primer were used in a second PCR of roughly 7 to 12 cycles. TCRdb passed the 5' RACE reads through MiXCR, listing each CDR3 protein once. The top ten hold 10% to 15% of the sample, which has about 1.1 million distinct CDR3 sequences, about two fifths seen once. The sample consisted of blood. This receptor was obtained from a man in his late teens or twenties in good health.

The CDR3 sequence: CASSLEAYGYTF. Here the CDR3 DNA reads TGTGCCAGCAGTTTGGAAGCCTATGGCTACACCTTC. This chain uses TRBV7-9 with TRBJ1-2; D not certain. Germline CDR1 is SEHNR and CDR2 is FQNEAQ (reference sequence). V was pared by 6 bases and J by 4 bases, with 9 bases between. This CDR3 contains 12 residues.